This TCR beta chain derives from a study of blood T cell repertoires in COVID-19. Study summary: Samples taken during acute and convalescent COVID-19 were collected in the United States, Italy and Spain.

After removal of 4 bases from V and 8 bases from J, the junction contained 5 bases not matched to a gene. Germline CDR1 reads SGHNT; CDR2 reads YENEEA. The length of the CDR3 is 14 residues. Generated by immunoSEQ multiplex PCR, the TCRdb table keeps only in-frame clones and is missing some. This table has over 200,000 clones, about 86% appearing once. The sequence was collected from a man in his forties with active or convalescent COVID-19. The chain uses TRBV11-3 and TRBJ1-6, with 7 bases aligning to TRBD1. The sequenced sample consisted of peripheral blood. The DNA of the CDR3 is TGTGCCAGCAGCTCACGGACAGGAGATTCACCCCTCCACTTT. Amino acids: CASSSRTGDSPLHF.